This T cell receptor (beta chain) originates from a study (dated by TCRdb to about 2016). With respect to this clonotype: The specificity of this receptor is unknown. Base qualities are not recorded, but no much larger clone differs from it by a single base.

Counted from cysteine to phenylalanine, this CDR3 has 15 amino acids. Solely the CDR3 DNA is kept, with 45 bases framed from the first base. V sheds 7 bases and J sheds 0 bases, leaving 16 bases between their ends. CDR1 SQVTM and CDR2 ANQGSEA are derived from the germline V gene. The library was produced with RT-PCR. Sequencing was performed on an Illumina MiSeq. The raw public data were reprocessed by TCRdb itself: fastp quality trimming at Q25, MiXCR clonotype calling, in-frame beta chains only. Merged by CDR3 protein, the rows form single entries marked with the most common genes and DNA. The sample includes about 700,000 distinct CDR3 sequences, with 14% observed a single time. The top ten hold about 3.6% of the sample.

The source of this sequence is a female donor in good health, serving as a healthy control. The rearranged chain carries TRBV29-1 and TRBJ2-1; TRBD2 could be the D gene, as 5 bases match. Sequenced: memory CD4+ T cells from blood. The CDR3 has the sequence CSALGVEDSYNEQFF. The nucleotide sequence reads TGCAGCGCCCTTGGGGTGGAGGACTCCTACAATGAGCAGTTCTTC.